The 22 T cell receptor beta chains in this list originate from one sample, sequenced in a study of OX40 agonist ivuxolimab in advanced cancers. Generated by immunoSEQ multiplex PCR, the TCRdb table keeps only in-frame clones and is missing some. Found here are around 40,000 clones, around 80% of them singletons; the top ten hold roughly 5%. Material: CD4+ or CD8+ T cells sorted from blood, obtained in a trial of the OX40 agonist ivuxolimab. The receptors were sampled from an adult with an advanced solid tumor such as melanoma, head and neck, liver or kidney cancer.

The CDR3 sequence is CASSPGTSVQETQYF. For the CDR3, the DNA is TGTGCCAGCAGCCCCGGGACTAGCGTCCAAGAGACCCAGTACTTC. The chain couples TRBV7-9 to TRBJ2-5; 10 bases align to TRBD2. This CDR3 region has 15 residues. CDR1 is SEHNR, CDR2 FQNEAQ, per germline (reference sequence). The V segment lost 5 bases and the J segment 1 base; nucleotides outside the gene matches: 4.

The chain couples TRBV5-1 to TRBJ2-1; D might be TRBD1 (5 bases). Germline V lookup: CDR1 SGHRS, CDR2 YFSETQ. Trimming left V 2 bases short and J 2 bases short, with 11 bases between. The CDR3 extends over 15 amino acids. The CDR3 DNA reads as TGCGCCAGCAGCTTCAGTGACAGAGCCTACAATGAGCAGTTCTTC. Its protein is CASSFSDRAYNEQFF.

V is TRBV7-9 and J is TRBJ1-1; unclear D gene. The V and J ends lost 3 bases and 5 bases respectively, with 10 bases between them. CDR3 size: 13 residues. The germline CDR1 and CDR2 sequences are SEHNR and FQNEAQ (reference sequence). This chain's CDR3 is CASSLYEATEAFF. As DNA, the CDR3 is TGTGCCAGCAGCTTGTACGAAGCGACTGAAGCTTTCTTT.

The rearrangement joins TRBV7-2 to TRBJ2-2, with D maybe TRBD2 (5 bases). Per germline, CDR1 SGHTA and CDR2 FQGNSA. This CDR3 region has 14 residues. Trimming left V 6 bases short and J 1 base short, with 9 bases between. CDR3: CASRGGLNTGELFF. DNA for the CDR3: TGTGCCAGCAGAGGCGGGCTGAACACCGGGGAGCTGTTTTTT.

The V gene is TRBV6-1, the J gene TRBJ2-5; D gene ambiguous. The V end was cut by 5 bases, the J end by 5 bases, with 9 bases between. Per the germline V gene, CDR1 is MNHNS and CDR2 is SASEGT. The CDR3 totals 12 residues. The CDR3 nucleotides read TGTGCCAGCAGTCTCACTACGGAGACCCAGTACTTC. It codes for CASSLTTETQYF.

The sample holds a few counts of this clone. The genes are TRBV28 and TRBJ2-5, with 9 bases fitting TRBD1. The J segment lost 7 bases and the V segment lost 4 bases, leaving 10 bases of the junction unmatched. CDR3 length: 15 amino acids. The germline CDR1 and CDR2 sequences are MDHEN and SYDVKM. The CDR3 region has the DNA TGTGCCAGCAGTTCTGGGGGACAGGGACCTGTGACCCAGTACTTC. It yields the protein CASSSGGQGPVTQYF.

In this sample, this clone turned up a few times. The J gene is TRBJ2-2, the V gene TRBV2; 11 bases are shared with TRBD1. Trimming at V came to 7 bases and at J to 7 bases, leaving 2 bases not matched to a gene. The CDR3 covers 13 residues. Germline V gives CDR1 SNHLY, CDR2 FYNNEI. CDR3 region: CASTGQGGGELFF. The CDR3 bases are TGTGCCAGCACGGGACAGGGGGGCGGGGAGCTGTTTTTT.

The V call is TRBV5-5, the J call TRBJ1-1; a weak D match, TRBD1 (5 bases). Per germline, CDR1 SGHKS and CDR2 YYEKEE (reference sequence). The CDR3 sequence is 14 residues long. V lost 0 bases and J 4 bases, leaving 10 bases between the germline ends. In DNA, the CDR3 is TGTGCCAGCAGCTTGGAATTCAGGGCCACTGAAGCTTTCTTT. Amino acids: CASSLEFRATEAFF.

The gene calls are TRBV5-1 and TRBJ2-5; D possibly matches TRBD1 or TRBD2 (5 bases each). The J call may be incorrect, as the DNA end agrees better with TRBJ2-7. The CDR3 runs to 15 residues. Germline V gene lookup returns CDR1 SGHRS and CDR2 YFSETQ. CDR3 bases: TGCGCCAGCAGCACAGGACTGCCACTGGACTACGAGCAGTACTTC. Protein: CASSTGLPLDYEQYF.

The genes are TRBV30 and TRBJ2-6, with no clear D. Looked up from germline, CDR1 is GTSNPN and CDR2 is SVGIG (reference sequence). This CDR3 comprises 15 residues. V lost 3 bases, J lost 0 bases, and 9 bases lay in between. CDR3 in amino acids: CAWRKYSSGANVLTF. The DNA for the CDR3 is TGTGCCTGGAGGAAATACAGCTCTGGGGCCAACGTCCTGACTTTC.

The V gene is TRBV13, the J gene TRBJ1-1; 7 positions agree with TRBD1. This CDR3 is built from 13 residues. After removal of 5 bases from V and 3 bases from J, the junction contained 3 bases not matched to a gene. Germline values: CDR1 PRHDT, CDR2 FYEKMQ (reference sequence). The DNA of the CDR3 is TGTGCCAGCAGCCACAGGGGTTACACTGAAGCTTTCTTT. Protein sequence: CASSHRGYTEAFF.

CDR3 DNA sequence: TGTGCCAGTAGTCACCGGGACAGGGATGGCTACACCTTC. This codes for CASSHRDRDGYTF. The chain joins TRBV19 to TRBJ1-2; 9 nucleotides line up with TRBD1. The CDR3 loop spans 13 amino acids. Germline V gene sequence: CDR1 LNHDA, CDR2 SQIVND (reference sequence). Unmatched junction bases numbered 4, after V lost 5 bases and J lost 6 bases.

This chain joins TRBV27 and TRBJ1-6, with 10 bases that match TRBD1. The CDR3 is 16 residues long. Germline CDR1 reads MNHEY; CDR2 reads SMNVEV (reference sequence). The trim removed 3 bases at V and 7 bases at J, leaving 6 bases unmatched. The CDR3: CASSFFPGQGNSPLHF. The CDR3 coding sequence is TGTGCCAGCAGTTTTTTCCCGGGACAGGGGAATTCACCCCTCCACTTT.

The genes are TRBV4-1 and TRBJ2-3, with unresolved D. V was clipped by 4 bases and J by 0 bases, with 14 bases between them. The germline CDR1 and CDR2 sequences are MGHRA and YSYEKL. The CDR3 runs 16 residues. The DNA of the CDR3 is TGCGCCAGCAGCCGTACTCTCTCCTCTAGCACAGATACGCAGTATTTT. Amino acid sequence: CASSRTLSSSTDTQYF.

This clone was detected only a few times. V and J are TRBV7-9 and TRBJ2-5; TRBD2 agrees at 7 bases. Looked up from germline, CDR1 is SEHNR and CDR2 is FQNEAQ (reference sequence). The CDR3 consists of 16 residues. The J segment lost 4 bases and the V segment lost 1 base, leaving 9 bases of the junction unmatched. DNA of the CDR3: TGTGCCAGCAGCTTAGGGCTAGCGGTTTTACGAGAGACCCAGTACTTC. Translation: CASSLGLAVLRETQYF. Looking up the rest from reference TRBV7-9 and TRBJ2-5 gives the full variable domain: DTGVSQNPRHKITKRGQNVTFRCDPISEHNRLYWYRQTLGQGPEFLTYFQNEAQLEKSRLLSDRFSAERPKGSFSTLEIQRTEQGDSAMYLCASSLGLAVLRETQYFGPGTRLLVL.

The DNA of the CDR3 is TGTGCCAGCACCAGCGGGGGCCCAGAGACCCAGTACTTC. This encodes CASTSGGPETQYF. This chain joins TRBV28 and TRBJ2-5; 8 nucleotides match TRBD2. J gave up 4 bases and V 7 bases, and 5 bases lay outside the gene matches. Per germline, CDR1 MDHEN and CDR2 SYDVKM. This CDR3 is built from 13 residues.

The chain has TRBV6-1 and TRBJ1-2, with a weak D call TRBD1 (6 bases). This CDR3 comprises 13 residues. Looked up from germline, CDR1 is MNHNS and CDR2 is SASEGT. V lost 5 bases, J lost 4 bases, and 11 bases lay in between. The CDR3 nucleotides are TGTGCCAGCAGTCGACAGGACTTCTATGGCTACACCTTC. Translated, it gives CASSRQDFYGYTF.

The chain has TRBV6-6 and TRBJ1-5; the match to TRBD1 covers 8 bases. Germline trimming cut 6 bases from V and 0 bases from J; bases unmatched to any gene: 7. The CDR3 is made up of 16 amino acids. The germline V gene has CDR1 MNHNY and CDR2 SVGAGI (reference sequence). CDR3 amino acids: CASSDRQGYSNQPQHF. For the CDR3, the DNA is TGTGCCAGCAGCGATCGACAGGGGTATAGCAATCAGCCCCAGCATTTT.

As DNA, the CDR3 is TGTGCCAGCAGCTCGGCGGGAGGGGACACTGAAGCTTTCTTT. Translation gives CASSSAGGDTEAFF. The chain carries TRBV2 and TRBJ1-1; possibly TRBD1 for D (5 bases). The V end lost 6 bases, the J end lost 3 bases, and 14 bases lay between the germline ends. The CDR3 is 14 amino acids. Germline V gene lookup returns CDR1 SNHLY and CDR2 FYNNEI.

The CDR3 is CASSPPYVGVLNEQYF. CDR3 bases: TGTGCCAGCTCACCACCCTATGTGGGAGTGTTGAACGAGCAGTACTTC. The chain links TRBV18 to TRBJ2-7; tentatively, D is TRBD2 (5 bases). Germline V lookup: CDR1 KGHSH, CDR2 LQKENI. Trimming took off 0 bases at V and 5 bases at J, with 17 bases between the two ends. CDR3 length: 16 residues.

The chain carries TRBV9 and TRBJ1-1, with a weak D call TRBD1 (6 bases). V lost 2 bases and J 1 base, leaving 12 bases between the germline ends. Germline assignment: CDR1 SGDLS and CDR2 YYNGEE. The CDR3 runs 15 residues. The CDR3 DNA is TGTGCCAGCAGCGTCAAGGGACATACGAACACTGAAGCTTTCTTT. As protein: CASSVKGHTNTEAFF.

V usage is TRBV30 and J usage is TRBJ2-3; 7 bases line up with TRBD2. Germline V lookup: CDR1 GTSNPN, CDR2 SVGIG (reference sequence). Unmatched junction bases numbered 9, after V lost 8 bases and J lost 4 bases. This CDR3 has 13 amino acids. The CDR3 DNA follows: TGTGCCCTCCTGGTAGCGGGCGCAGATACGCAGTATTTT. Translating it yields CALLVAGADTQYF. Filled out from reference TRBV30 and TRBJ2-3, the complete variable domain reads SQTIHQWPATLVQPVGSPLSLECTVEGTSNPNLYWYRQAAGRGLQLLFYSVGIGQISSEVPQNLSASRPQDRQFILSSKKLLLSDSGFYLCALLVAGADTQYFGPGTRLTVL.